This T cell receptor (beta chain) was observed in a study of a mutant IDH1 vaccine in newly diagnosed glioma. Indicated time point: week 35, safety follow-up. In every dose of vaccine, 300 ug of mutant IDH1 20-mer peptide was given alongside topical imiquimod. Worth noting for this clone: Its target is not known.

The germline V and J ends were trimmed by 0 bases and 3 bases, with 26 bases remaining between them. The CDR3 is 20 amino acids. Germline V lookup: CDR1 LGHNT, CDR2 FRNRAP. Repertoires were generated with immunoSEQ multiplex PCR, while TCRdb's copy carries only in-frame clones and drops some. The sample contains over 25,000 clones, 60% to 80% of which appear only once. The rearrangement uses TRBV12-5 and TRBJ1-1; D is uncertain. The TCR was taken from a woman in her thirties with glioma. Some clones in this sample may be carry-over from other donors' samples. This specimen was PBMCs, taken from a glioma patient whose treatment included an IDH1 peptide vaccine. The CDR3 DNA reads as TGTGCTAGTGGTTTGGTGACTTTAGGGCAGCCCAAAATAGTGGACACTGAAGCTTTCTTT. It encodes CASGLVTLGQPKIVDTEAFF.